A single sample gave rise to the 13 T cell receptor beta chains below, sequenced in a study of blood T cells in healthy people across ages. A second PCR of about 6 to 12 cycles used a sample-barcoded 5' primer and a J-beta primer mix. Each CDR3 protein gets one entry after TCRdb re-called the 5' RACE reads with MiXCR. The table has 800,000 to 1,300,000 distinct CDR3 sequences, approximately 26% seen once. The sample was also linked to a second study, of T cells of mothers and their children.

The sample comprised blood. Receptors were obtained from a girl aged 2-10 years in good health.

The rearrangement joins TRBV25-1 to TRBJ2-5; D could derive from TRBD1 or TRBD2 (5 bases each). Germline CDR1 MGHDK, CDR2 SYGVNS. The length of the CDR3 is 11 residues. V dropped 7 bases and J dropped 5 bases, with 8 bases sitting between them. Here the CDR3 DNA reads TGTGCCAGCAATTGGGGGGAGACCCAGTACTTC. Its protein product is CASNWGETQYF. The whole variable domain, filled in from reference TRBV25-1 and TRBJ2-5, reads EADIYQTPRYLVIGTGKKITLECSQTMGHDKMYWYQQDPGMELHLIHYSYGVNSTEKGDLSSESTVSRIRTEHFPLTLESARPSHTSQYLCASNWGETQYFGPGTRLLVL.

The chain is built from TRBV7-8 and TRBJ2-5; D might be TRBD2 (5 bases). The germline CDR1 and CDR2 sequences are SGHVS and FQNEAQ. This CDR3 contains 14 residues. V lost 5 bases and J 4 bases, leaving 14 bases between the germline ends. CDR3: CASSAIQEVETQYF. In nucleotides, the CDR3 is TGTGCCAGCAGCGCCATCCAGGAGGTAGAGACCCAGTACTTC.

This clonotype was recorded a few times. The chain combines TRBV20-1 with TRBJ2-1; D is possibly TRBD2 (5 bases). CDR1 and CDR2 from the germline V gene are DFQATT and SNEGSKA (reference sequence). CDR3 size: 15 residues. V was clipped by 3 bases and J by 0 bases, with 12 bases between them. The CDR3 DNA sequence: TGCAGTGCTAGTAATATTGCGGGCTCCTACAATGAGCAGTTCTTC. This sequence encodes CSASNIAGSYNEQFF.

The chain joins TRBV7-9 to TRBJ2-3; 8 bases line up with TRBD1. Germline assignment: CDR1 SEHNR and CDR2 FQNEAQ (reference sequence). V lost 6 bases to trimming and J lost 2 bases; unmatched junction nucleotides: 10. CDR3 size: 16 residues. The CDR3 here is CASSLQGEAITDTQYF. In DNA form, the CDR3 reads TGTGCCAGCAGTCTACAGGGGGAAGCTATCACAGATACGCAGTATTTT. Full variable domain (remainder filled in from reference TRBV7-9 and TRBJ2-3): DTGVSQNPRHKITKRGQNVTFRCDPISEHNRLYWYRQTLGQGPEFLTYFQNEAQLEKSRLLSDRFSAERPKGSFSTLEIQRTEQGDSAMYLCASSLQGEAITDTQYFGPGTRLTVL.

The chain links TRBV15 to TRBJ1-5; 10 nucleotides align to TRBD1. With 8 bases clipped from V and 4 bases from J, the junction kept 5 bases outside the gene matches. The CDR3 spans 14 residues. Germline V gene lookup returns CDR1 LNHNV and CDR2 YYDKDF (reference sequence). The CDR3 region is CATRRTGGNQPQHF. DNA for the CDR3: TGTGCCACCCGGAGGACAGGGGGGAATCAGCCCCAGCATTTT.

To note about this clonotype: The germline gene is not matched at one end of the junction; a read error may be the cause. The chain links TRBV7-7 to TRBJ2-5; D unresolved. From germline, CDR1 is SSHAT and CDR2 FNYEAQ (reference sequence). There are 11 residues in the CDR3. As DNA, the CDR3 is TGTGCTAGCAGCGCCGTGGAGACCCAGTACTTC. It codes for CASSAVETQYF.

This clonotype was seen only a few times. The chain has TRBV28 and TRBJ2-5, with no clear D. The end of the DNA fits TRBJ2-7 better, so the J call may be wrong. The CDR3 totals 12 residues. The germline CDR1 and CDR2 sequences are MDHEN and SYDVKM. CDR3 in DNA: TGTGCCAGCAGTAAGGCGCGCTACGAGCAGTACTTC. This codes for CASSKARYEQYF.

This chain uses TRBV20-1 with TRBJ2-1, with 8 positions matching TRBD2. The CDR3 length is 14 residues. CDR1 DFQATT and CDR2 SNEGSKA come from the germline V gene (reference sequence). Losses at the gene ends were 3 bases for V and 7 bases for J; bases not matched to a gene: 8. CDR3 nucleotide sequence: TGCAGTGCTAGTGCCAGCGGGAGAAATAATGAGCAGTTCTTC. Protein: CSASASGRNNEQFF.

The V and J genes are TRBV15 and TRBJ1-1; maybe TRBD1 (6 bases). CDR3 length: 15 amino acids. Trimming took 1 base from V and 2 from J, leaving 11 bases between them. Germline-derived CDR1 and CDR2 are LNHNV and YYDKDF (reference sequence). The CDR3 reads CATSRAGGGNTEAFF. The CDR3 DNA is TGTGCCACCAGCAGAGCTGGAGGGGGAAACACTGAAGCTTTCTTT. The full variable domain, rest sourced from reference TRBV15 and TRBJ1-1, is DAMVIQNPRYQVTQFGKPVTLSCSQTLNHNVMYWYQQKSSQAPKLLFHYYDKDFNNEADTPDNFQSRRPNTSFCFLDIRSPGLGDTAMYLCATSRAGGGNTEAFFGQGTRLTVV.

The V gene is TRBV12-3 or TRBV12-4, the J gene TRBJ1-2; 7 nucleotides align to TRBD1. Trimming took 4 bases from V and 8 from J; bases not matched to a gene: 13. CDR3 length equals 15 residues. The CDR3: CASSYRSRQGAGYTF. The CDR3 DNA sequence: TGTGCCAGCAGTTATAGGTCCCGACAGGGAGCCGGCTACACCTTC.

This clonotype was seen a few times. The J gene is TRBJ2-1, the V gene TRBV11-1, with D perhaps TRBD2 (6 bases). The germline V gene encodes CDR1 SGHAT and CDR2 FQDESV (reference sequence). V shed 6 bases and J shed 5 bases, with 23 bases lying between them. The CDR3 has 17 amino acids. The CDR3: CASSFSQPGGWDNEQFF. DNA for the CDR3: TGTGCCAGCAGTTTTAGTCAGCCCGGGGGATGGGACAATGAGCAGTTCTTC.

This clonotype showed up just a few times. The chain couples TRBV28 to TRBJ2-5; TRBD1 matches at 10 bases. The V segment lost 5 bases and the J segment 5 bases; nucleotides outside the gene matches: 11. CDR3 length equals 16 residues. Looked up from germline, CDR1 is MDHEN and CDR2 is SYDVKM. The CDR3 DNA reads TGTGCCAGCAGTACCCGGGACAGGGGCGATAGGGAGACCCAGTACTTC. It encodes CASSTRDRGDRETQYF.

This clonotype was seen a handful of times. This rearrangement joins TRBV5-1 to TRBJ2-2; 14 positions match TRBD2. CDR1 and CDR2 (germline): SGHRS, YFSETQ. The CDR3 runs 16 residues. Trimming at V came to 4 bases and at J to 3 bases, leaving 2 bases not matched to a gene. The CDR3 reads CASSVGLAGDTGELFF. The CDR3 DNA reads TGCGCCAGCAGCGTGGGACTAGCGGGAGACACCGGGGAGCTGTTTTTT.